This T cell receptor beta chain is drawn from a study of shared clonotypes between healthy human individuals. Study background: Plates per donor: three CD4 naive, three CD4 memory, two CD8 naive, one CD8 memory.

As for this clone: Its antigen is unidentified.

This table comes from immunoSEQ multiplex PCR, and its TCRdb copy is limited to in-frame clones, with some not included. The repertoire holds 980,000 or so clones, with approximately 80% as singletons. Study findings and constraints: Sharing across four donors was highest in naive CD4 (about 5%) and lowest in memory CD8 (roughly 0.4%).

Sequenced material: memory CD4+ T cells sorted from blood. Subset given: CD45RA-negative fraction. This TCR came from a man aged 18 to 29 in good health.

CDR3 region: CAWRSPGRNEKLFF. DNA for the CDR3: TGTGCCTGGAGAAGTCCGGGGCGAAATGAAAAACTGTTTTTT. This chain joins TRBV30 and TRBJ1-4, with a tentative D call TRBD1 (5 bases). The CDR3 sequence is 14 residues long. Germline loops: CDR1 GTSNPN, CDR2 SVGIG (reference sequence). V gave up 3 bases and J gave up 5 bases, with 13 bases separating them.